These 16 T cell receptor beta chains originate from one sample sequenced in a study of early T cells in non-severe SARS-CoV-2 infection. TCRdb passed the 5' RACE reads through MiXCR, listing each CDR3 protein once. The sample includes 95,000 to 110,000 distinct CDR3 sequences, over 8.5% seen only once; the top ten take about 7.6%. The material sequenced was whole blood. The source of these receptors is an adult who was a healthcare worker with PCR-confirmed SARS-CoV-2 infection or an uninfected control (not recorded which).

This clonotype was counted at least ten times. The genes are TRBV28 and TRBJ2-4; the D gene could be TRBD1 or TRBD2 (5 bases each). The CDR3 loop spans 14 amino acids. Per the germline V gene, CDR1 is MDHEN and CDR2 is SYDVKM. The V gene lost 3 bases and the J gene lost 8 bases, with 14 bases spanning the gap. DNA of the CDR3: TGTGCCAGCAGTTTCGCCAGGGTGGGAGACATTCAGTACTTC. Translating gives CASSFARVGDIQYF.

In its sample, this clonotype was seen a few times. V and J are TRBV12-3 or TRBV12-4 and TRBJ2-2; the match to TRBD2 covers 11 bases. V lost 5 bases to trimming and J lost 6 bases; unmatched junction nucleotides: 5. This CDR3 comprises 15 residues. The CDR3 region is CASSPLAGGPGELFF. The CDR3 region has the DNA TGTGCCAGCAGTCCTTTAGCGGGAGGGCCCGGGGAGCTGTTTTTT.

The CDR3 region is CSVVRGTVEAFF. CDR3 DNA: TGCAGCGTTGTACGCGGGACAGTTGAAGCTTTCTTT. The chain employs TRBV29-1 and TRBJ1-1; TRBD1 agrees at 7 bases. The CDR3 runs 12 residues. The ends lost 4 bases at V and 7 bases at J; junction bases unmatched: 6. The germline gives CDR1 SQVTM, CDR2 ANQGSEA.

V usage is TRBV20-1 and J usage is TRBJ2-5; possible D gene TRBD1, 6 bases. Germline V gene lookup returns CDR1 DFQATT and CDR2 SNEGSKA (reference sequence). This CDR3 has 13 residues. Trimming removed 6 bases from V and 3 bases from J, with 14 bases in between. The CDR3 loop is CSAPMGAEETQYF. The CDR3 nucleotides read TGCAGTGCCCCCATGGGGGCGGAAGAGACCCAGTACTTC.

This clonotype was counted between two and nine times. J is TRBJ2-7 and V is TRBV28, with D perhaps matching TRBD1 or TRBD2 (5 bases each). Between the trimmed V and J ends, which lost 3 bases and 3 bases, there was a span of 9 bases. CDR3 size: 13 residues. Germline V gene lookup returns CDR1 MDHEN and CDR2 SYDVKM. In DNA form, the CDR3 reads TGTGCCAGCAGTTTTGGGGGAATCTACGAGCAGTACTTC. Translated: CASSFGGIYEQYF. The entire variable domain, with the rest obtained from reference TRBV28 and TRBJ2-7, is as follows: DVKVTQSSRYLVKRTGEKVFLECVQDMDHENMFWYRQDPGLGLRLIYFSYDVKMKEKGDIPEGYSVSREKKERFSLILESASTNQTSMYLCASSFGGIYEQYFGPGTRLTVT.

In its sample, this clonotype was seen many times. V and J are TRBV3-1 and TRBJ2-3; D unresolved. Germline CDR1 reads LGHDT; CDR2 reads YNNKEL (reference sequence). V lost 4 bases, J lost 0 bases, and 8 bases lay in between. The CDR3 runs to 14 residues. The CDR3 coding sequence is TGTGCCAGCAGCCCCTTGGACAGCACAGATACGCAGTATTTT. Encoded protein: CASSPLDSTDTQYF.

This clonotype was seen a handful of times. V and J are TRBV29-1 and TRBJ2-7, with TRBD1 identical over 8 bases. Germline loops: CDR1 SQVTM, CDR2 ANQGSEA. The V and J ends lost 7 bases and 6 bases, in that order; junction bases with no gene match: 14. This CDR3 is built from 14 residues. CDR3 bases: TGCAGCGCCGCCCGCGACAGGGGTATCTTCGAGCAGTACTTC. Its protein product is CSAARDRGIFEQYF.

This clonotype was found a few times. CDR3 residues: CASSQDLASDTQYF. CDR3 nucleotide sequence: TGTGCCAGCAGCCAAGACCTAGCGTCAGATACGCAGTATTTT. The chain has TRBV4-2 and TRBJ2-3, with D possibly TRBD2 on 6 matching bases. V was cut by 0 bases and J by 4 bases, with 8 bases left in between. The CDR3 has 14 residues. Looked up from germline, CDR1 is LGHNA and CDR2 is YNFKEQ.

The chain joins TRBV21-1 to TRBJ1-2; TRBD1, the table's D call, lacks a check against the DNA. TRBV21-1 constitutes a pseudogene. The CDR3 extends over 15 amino acids. CDR3 region: CASSKLDRESYGYTF. In DNA form, the CDR3 reads TGTGCCAGCAGCAAATTGGACAGGGAGAGCTATGGCTACACCTTC.

This clonotype has ten or more counts. The chain links TRBV19 to TRBJ2-1, with D perhaps matching TRBD2 (5 bases). Germline assignment: CDR1 LNHDA and CDR2 SQIVND (reference sequence). Trimming stripped 7 bases from V and 2 bases from J, with 12 bases between. CDR3 size: 14 residues. This CDR3 reads CASKAAWTYNEQFF. The CDR3 coding sequence is TGTGCCAGTAAAGCGGCGTGGACCTACAATGAGCAGTTCTTC.

This clonotype was counted only a few times. The chain links TRBV5-6 to TRBJ2-1; D might be TRBD2 (5 bases). The CDR3 covers 17 residues. Germline values: CDR1 SGHDT, CDR2 YYEEEE. Trimming left V 0 bases short and J 4 bases short, with 17 bases between. CDR3 protein: CASSLGTERRGYNEQFF. CDR3 bases: TGTGCCAGCAGCTTGGGAACCGAGCGGAGAGGATACAATGAGCAGTTCTTC.

This clonotype was counted a few times. This chain joins TRBV11-2 and TRBJ2-7; TRBD2 matches at 7 bases. CDR3 length: 16 residues. Germline V gene sequence: CDR1 SGHAT, CDR2 FQNNGV. With 2 bases clipped from V and 3 bases from J, the junction kept 10 bases outside the gene matches. The CDR3, as DNA: TGTGCCAGCAGCTTACCTTTAGGGAGGGATTACTACGAGCAGTACTTC. It encodes CASSLPLGRDYYEQYF.

This clonotype was counted ten times or more. The V call is TRBV14, the J call TRBJ2-1; 8 bases fit TRBD1. Per the germline V gene, CDR1 is SGHDN and CDR2 is FVKESK. This CDR3 comprises 15 residues. V was clipped by 2 bases and J by 7 bases; unmatched bases: 7. The CDR3 reads CASSQYQTGVNEQFF. In nucleotides, the CDR3 is TGTGCCAGCAGCCAATACCAGACAGGGGTAAATGAGCAGTTCTTC.

There are a few counts of this clonotype. The chain recombines TRBV20-1 with TRBJ2-7; the match to TRBD2 covers 14 bases. Germline V gene sequence: CDR1 DFQATT, CDR2 SNEGSKA (reference sequence). This CDR3 contains 15 residues. V dropped 5 bases and J dropped 2; count of bases not matched to a gene: 5. CDR3 DNA sequence: TGCAGTGCTGTGGGACTAGCGGGAGACCCCTACGAGCAGTACTTC. Its protein product is CSAVGLAGDPYEQYF.

The rearrangement uses TRBV28 and TRBJ2-7; no clear D. V was trimmed by 7 bases and J by 0 bases, leaving 13 bases between them. The CDR3 consists of 14 residues. CDR1 is MDHEN and CDR2 is SYDVKM in the germline V gene. In nucleotides, the CDR3 is TGTGCCAGCACTGGGGATTCAAGCTCCTACGAGCAGTACTTC. Amino acid sequence: CASTGDSSSYEQYF.

This clonotype was seen many times. This chain connects TRBV12-3 or TRBV12-4 to TRBJ2-1, with D hard to call. The CDR3 length is 17 residues. V lost 6 bases, J lost 5 bases, and 23 bases lay in between. CDR3 protein: CASSRNPGRHRHNEQFF. In DNA, the CDR3 is TGTGCCAGCAGCCGAAACCCCGGCCGACACCGGCACAATGAGCAGTTCTTC.